A single sample gave rise to the 15 T cell receptor beta chains below, sequenced in a study of naive CD8 T cells in extremely preterm neonates. Study-wide points: Relative to older groups, preterm infants had shorter, less trimmed CDR3s with fewer N additions.

These TCRs are of unknown antigen specificity. Assay used: immunoSEQ multiplex PCR; TCRdb lists only in-frame clones, some missing. The sample has around 25,000 clones, about nine tenths seen once. Samples were taken at extremely preterm deliveries at roughly 23-27 weeks of gestation. Sample: naive CD8+ T cells from cord blood. The receptor source for this set is a boy who was born preterm.

The CDR3 sequence is CASSICMTQQSRANVLTF. CDR3 DNA: TGCGCCAGCAGTATTTGTATGACGCAACAAAGTCGGGCCAACGTCCTGACTTTC. The chain has TRBV23-1 and TRBJ2-6; D not certain. TRBV23-1 is an ORF; its function is uncertain. CDR3 length equals 18 residues. With 5 bases removed from V and 5 bases from J, the gap between germline ends came to 22 bases.

The chain uses TRBV6-4 and TRBJ2-3, with 10 bases fitting TRBD2. Germline CDR1 is MRHNA and CDR2 is SNTAGT. J was trimmed by 2 bases and V by 5 bases; bases with no gene match: 1. The CDR3 totals 14 residues. CDR3 sequence: CASSSGGATDTQYF. The CDR3 region has the DNA TGTGCCAGCAGTAGCGGGGGGGCCACAGATACGCAGTATTTT.

The CDR3 DNA reads TGTGCCAGCAGTTACGGGGGCAGGGCAAGCAATCAGCCCCAGCATTTT. Its protein product is CASSYGGRASNQPQHF. The J gene is TRBJ1-5, the V gene TRBV6-6, with D perhaps matching TRBD1 (6 bases). This CDR3 is 16 amino acids long. V shed 2 bases and J shed 1 base, with 12 bases lying between them. Germline values: CDR1 MNHNY, CDR2 SVGAGI (reference sequence).

This rearrangement joins TRBV9 to TRBJ2-7, with 10 bases that match TRBD2. V lost 2 bases, J lost 5 bases, and 7 bases stayed unmatched. Germline V gives CDR1 SGDLS, CDR2 YYNGEE. The length of the CDR3 is 15 residues. The CDR3 nucleotides read TGTGCCAGCAGCGTGAGCGGGGGGGCCTCGAACGAGCAGTACTTC. It specifies CASSVSGGASNEQYF. Complete variable domain (other parts from reference TRBV9 and TRBJ2-7): DSGVTQTPKHLITATGQRVTLRCSPRSGDLSVYWYQQSLDQGLQFLIQYYNGEERAKGNILERFSAQQFPDLHSELNLSSLELGDSALYFCASSVSGGASNEQYFGPGTRLTVT.

The J gene is TRBJ2-5, the V gene TRBV11-3; D gene ambiguous. Germline CDR1 and CDR2: SGHNT and YENEEA. The CDR3 loop spans 14 amino acids. Deletions cut 1 base from V and 3 bases from J, with 9 bases between. The CDR3 is CASSLGVWEETQYF. The DNA of the CDR3 is TGTGCCAGCAGCTTAGGTGTTTGGGAAGAGACCCAGTACTTC.

The chain is built from TRBV11-2 and TRBJ1-5; D is unclear. The CDR3 loop spans 14 amino acids. Germline CDR1 is SGHAT and CDR2 is FQNNGV. V shed 0 bases and J shed 2 bases, with 5 bases lying between them. The CDR3 bases are TGTGCCAGCAGCTTAGAATCGGGCAATCAGCCCCAGCATTTT. Translation gives CASSLESGNQPQHF. Complete variable domain (other parts from reference TRBV11-2 and TRBJ1-5): EAGVAQSPRYKIIEKRQSVAFWCNPISGHATLYWYQQILGQGPKLLIQFQNNGVVDDSQLPKDRFSAERLKGVDSTLKIQPAKLEDSAVYLCASSLESGNQPQHFGDGTRLSIL.

J is TRBJ1-1 and V is TRBV7-9; D is perhaps TRBD1 (6 bases). The length of the CDR3 is 13 residues. The germline V gene encodes CDR1 SEHNR and CDR2 FQNEAQ (reference sequence). The V end lost 5 bases, the J end lost 0 bases, and 7 bases lay between the germline ends. The chain's CDR3 is CASSTGLNTEAFF. DNA of the CDR3: TGTGCCAGCAGCACAGGGTTGAACACTGAAGCTTTCTTT.

The V call is TRBV10-3, the J call TRBJ2-3; 9 bases align to TRBD1. CDR1 and CDR2 (germline): ENHRY, SYGVKD. The CDR3 consists of 15 residues. The V segment lost 5 bases and the J segment 2 bases; nucleotides outside the gene matches: 5. CDR3 coding DNA: TGTGCCATCAGTTTTCTACAGGGGGCCACAGATACGCAGTATTTT. This sequence encodes CAISFLQGATDTQYF.

A word on this clone: Distinct nucleotide sequences in the sample also encode this CDR3. The chain combines TRBV10-2 with TRBJ2-7; D not certain. The CDR3 is made up of 11 amino acids. Germline-derived CDR1 and CDR2 are WSHSY and SAAADI. Trimming stripped 2 bases from V and 3 bases from J, with 2 bases between. DNA of the CDR3: TGCGCCAGCAGTGAGGGCTACGAGCAGTACTTC. Amino acid sequence: CASSEGYEQYF.

A few counts support this clone. J is TRBJ1-5 and V is TRBV27; D is uncertain. Trimming stripped 0 bases from V and 2 bases from J, with 5 bases between. Germline-derived CDR1 and CDR2 are MNHEY and SMNVEV (reference sequence). This CDR3 contains 14 residues. CDR3 sequence: CASSLSMGNQPQHF. CDR3 sequence (DNA): TGTGCCAGCAGTTTATCGATGGGCAATCAGCCCCAGCATTTT.

The chain uses TRBV30 and TRBJ2-3; 11 bases are shared with TRBD1. From germline, CDR1 is GTSNPN and CDR2 SVGIG (reference sequence). V lost 2 bases, J lost 4 bases, and 2 bases stayed unmatched. This CDR3 contains 14 residues. The CDR3 region is CAWSTGQGADTQYF. Written as DNA, the CDR3 is TGTGCCTGGAGTACGGGACAGGGGGCAGATACGCAGTATTTT.

CDR3 DNA sequence: TGTGCCAGCAGTTTGCGGACGTCCTACGAGCAGTACTTC. Its translation is CASSLRTSYEQYF. The genes are TRBV27 and TRBJ2-5; D gene unclear. The assigned J gene may be wrong: the sequence end matches TRBJ2-7 better. CDR1 is MNHEY, CDR2 SMNVEV, per germline (reference sequence). There are 13 residues in the CDR3.

J is TRBJ2-7 and V is TRBV27, with TRBD2 matching over 11 bases. The V and J ends lost 1 base and 2 bases, in that order; junction bases with no gene match: 1. Germline V gene data show CDR1 as MNHEY and CDR2 as SMNVEV (reference sequence). The CDR3 has 15 residues. Written as DNA, the CDR3 is TGTGCCAGCAGTTTATGGGGACTAGCGGCCTACGAGCAGTACTTC. Translated: CASSLWGLAAYEQYF.

The chain employs TRBV6-6 and TRBJ1-5, with D maybe TRBD1 (5 bases). CDR3 length equals 16 residues. Per the germline V gene, CDR1 is MNHNY and CDR2 is SVGAGI (reference sequence). V dropped 0 bases and J dropped 4 bases, with 13 bases sitting between them. The CDR3 coding sequence is TGTGCCAGCAGTTACTCTCCGGGGCAAGGGAATCAGCCCCAGCATTTT. Translated: CASSYSPGQGNQPQHF.

The J gene is TRBJ2-7, the V gene TRBV15; D call uncertain. The germline CDR1 and CDR2 sequences are LNHNV and YYDKDF (reference sequence). The V and J ends lost 0 bases and 5 bases respectively, with 11 bases between them. The CDR3 has 14 amino acids. The CDR3 loop reads CATSRDRTRDEQYF. The CDR3 DNA sequence: TGTGCCACCAGCAGAGATCGTACCAGAGACGAGCAGTACTTC.